The clone carrying this TCR beta chain has a handful of counts. The length of the CDR3 is 14 residues. The germline V gene has CDR1 SGHNT and CDR2 YYREEE (reference sequence). V was pared by 4 bases and J by 5 bases, with 15 bases between. The source of the sample is a study of T cells in Graves' hyperthyroidism and ophthalmopathy. TCR beta CDR3 region amplification was performed from RNA transcripts. In the first-round RT-PCR of the TCR CDR3, the HTBI primer set was used. TCRdb processed the multiplex PCR reads anew with MiXCR; each CDR3 protein has one entry. This table has around 700,000 distinct CDR3 sequences, over 15% appearing once.

The receptor was derived from a woman between 45 and 60 years old with Graves' hyperthyroidism that later progressed to Graves' ophthalmopathy. The chain is built from TRBV5-4 and TRBJ2-5, with D perhaps given as TRBD1 or TRBD2 (6 bases each). Sequences were obtained from blood. CDR3 residues: CASSLEGGGETQYF. For the CDR3, the DNA is TGTGCCAGCAGCCTTGAGGGGGGCGGGGAGACCCAGTACTTC.